This TCR beta chain was identified in a study of long-term antiretroviral therapy in people with HIV. General observations from the study: HIV repertoires showed narrower CDR3 length ranges than controls.

Specimens carried about 0.85-11 million cryopreserved PBMC before DNA extraction. A remark on this clone: Its antigen is still unknown.

Assay version v3.0 of immunoSEQ was used, and it was run at survey level. Data came from immunoSEQ multiplex PCR; TCRdb stores just in-frame clones and leaves some out. The table includes about 21,000 clones, around four fifths detected once. V shed 4 bases and J 1 base; nucleotides not matched to a gene: 4. The CDR3 spans 15 residues. Germline CDR1 is SGHRS and CDR2 is YFSETQ. The source material was unsorted PBMCs, sampled roughly 4 years after starting antiretroviral therapy. The clonotype originates from a man younger than 30 with HIV. This chain connects TRBV5-1 to TRBJ1-3; 8 bases match TRBD1. CDR3 protein: CASSPGTGSGNTIYF. The CDR3 nucleotides are TGCGCCAGCAGCCCCGGGACAGGATCTGGAAACACCATATATTTT.